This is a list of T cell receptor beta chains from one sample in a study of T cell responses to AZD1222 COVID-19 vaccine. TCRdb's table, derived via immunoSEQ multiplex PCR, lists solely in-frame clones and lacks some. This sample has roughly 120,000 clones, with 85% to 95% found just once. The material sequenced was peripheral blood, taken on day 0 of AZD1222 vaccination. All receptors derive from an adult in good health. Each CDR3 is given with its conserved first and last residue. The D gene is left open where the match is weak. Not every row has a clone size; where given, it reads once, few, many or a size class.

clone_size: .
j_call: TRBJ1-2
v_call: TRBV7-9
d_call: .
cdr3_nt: TGTGCCAGCAGCTTCGCGACCGATGACTATGGCTACACCTTC
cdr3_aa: CASSFATDDYGYTF

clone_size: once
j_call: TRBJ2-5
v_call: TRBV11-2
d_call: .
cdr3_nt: TGTGCCAGCAGCTTTAGCAGGGGAGCGGGAAAGAAGACCCAGTACTTC
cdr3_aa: CASSFSRGAGKKTQYF

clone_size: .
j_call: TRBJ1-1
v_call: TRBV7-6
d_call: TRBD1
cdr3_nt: TGTGCCAGCAGCTTAGCAGCAGGGGGGAGCACTGAAGCTTTCTTT
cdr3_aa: CASSLAAGGSTEAFF

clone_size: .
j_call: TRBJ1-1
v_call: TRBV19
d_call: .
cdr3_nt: TGTGCCAGTGAAGACAGAACGAACACTGAAGCTTTCTTT
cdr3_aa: CASEDRTNTEAFF

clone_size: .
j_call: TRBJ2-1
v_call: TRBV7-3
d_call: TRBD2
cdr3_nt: TGTGCCAGCAGCTTAATCGCCGGAGGGACTAGCGGGAGTACTGAGCAGTTCTTC
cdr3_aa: CASSLIAGGTSGSTEQFF

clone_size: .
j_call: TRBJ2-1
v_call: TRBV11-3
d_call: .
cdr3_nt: TGTGCCAGCAGCCCCCGAGTTACAGCACTAAGGGAGCAGTTCTTC
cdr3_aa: CASSPRVTALREQFF

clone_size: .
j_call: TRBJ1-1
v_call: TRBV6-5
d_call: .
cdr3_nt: TGTGCCAGCAGTTACTCGTGGGGAGGTCGTACTGAAGCTTTCTTT
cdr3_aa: CASSYSWGGRTEAFF

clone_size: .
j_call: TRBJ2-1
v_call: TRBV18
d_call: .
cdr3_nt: TGTGCCAGCTCACCACCTGATATGGGGGTCCGATTTGATGAGCAGTTCTTC
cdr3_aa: CASSPPDMGVRFDEQFF

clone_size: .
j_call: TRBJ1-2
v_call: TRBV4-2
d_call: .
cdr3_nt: TGTGCCAGCAGCCATTTACTCGGGGGGGACTATGGCTACACCTTC
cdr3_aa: CASSHLLGGDYGYTF

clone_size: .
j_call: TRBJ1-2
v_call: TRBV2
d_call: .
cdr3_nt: TGTGCCAGCAGACTAAGCAGGGACGGCTACACCTTC
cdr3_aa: CASRLSRDGYTF

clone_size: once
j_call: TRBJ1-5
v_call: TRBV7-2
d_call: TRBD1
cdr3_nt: TGTGCCAGCAGCTTTAGGCACAGGGGATGGGTGGGGGATCAGCCCCAGCATTTT
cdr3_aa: CASSFRHRGWVGDQPQHF

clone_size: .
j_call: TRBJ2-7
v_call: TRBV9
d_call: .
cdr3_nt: TGTGCCAGCAGCCGAGTACCCCACCTCTACGAGCAGTACTTC
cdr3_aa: CASSRVPHLYEQYF

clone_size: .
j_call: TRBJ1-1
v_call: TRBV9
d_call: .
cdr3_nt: TGTGCCAGCAGCGTAGGAGGAACTGAAGCTTTCTTT
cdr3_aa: CASSVGGTEAFF